Presented here are 32 T cell receptor beta chains from one specimen sequenced in a study of CD4 T cells in relation to SARS-CoV-2 and coronaviruses. Before the COVID-19 pandemic, during about 2011-2019, CD4+ T cells were taken from unexposed donors. After 10 to 11 days of culture, CD4+ T cells were isolated. Profiled with immunoSEQ multiplex PCR; TCRdb holds only in-frame clones, not every one. Here the sample spans tens of thousands of clones, less than 80% being singletons. Their antigen targets remain unknown. The specimen sequenced was CD4+ T cells from PBMCs, cultured in vitro. Receptor source: a human donor in good health.

The chain employs TRBV5-1 and TRBJ2-1; TRBD2 aligns across 11 bases. CDR3 length: 15 residues. Germline-derived CDR1 and CDR2 are SGHRS and YFSETQ. V was pared by 4 bases and J by 5 bases, with 5 bases of the junction left unmatched. The CDR3 reads CASSLTSGTHNEQFF. DNA for the CDR3: TGCGCCAGCAGCCTGACTAGCGGGACCCACAATGAGCAGTTCTTC.

The chain uses TRBV19 and TRBJ2-4; 9 bases line up with TRBD2. Germline V gene data show CDR1 as LNHDA and CDR2 as SQIVND (reference sequence). V dropped 0 bases and J dropped 2; count of bases not matched to a gene: 5. There are 17 residues in the CDR3. The CDR3 loop reads CASSIDSGRSSKNIQYF. As DNA, the CDR3 is TGTGCCAGTAGTATAGATAGCGGGAGAAGTTCCAAAAACATTCAGTACTTC. Drawing the rest from reference TRBV19 and TRBJ2-4, the complete variable domain is DGGITQSPKYLFRKEGQNVTLSCEQNLNHDAMYWYRQDPGQGLRLIYYSQIVNDFQKGDIAEGYSVSREKKESFPLTVTSAQKNPTAFYLCASSIDSGRSSKNIQYFGAGTRLSVL.

The rearrangement links TRBV4-3 to TRBJ1-2; TRBD1 aligns across 7 bases. V dropped 2 bases and J dropped 0; count of bases not matched to a gene: 3. This CDR3 comprises 15 residues. Germline V gene sequence: CDR1 LGHNA, CDR2 YSLEER. The CDR3 region has the DNA TGCGCCAGCAGCCAACGGACAGGTTCTAACTATGGCTACACCTTC. Translated: CASSQRTGSNYGYTF.

Only a few counts were recorded for this clone. The chain recombines TRBV6-5 with TRBJ1-2, with 8 bases matching TRBD1. In germline, CDR1 is MNHEY, CDR2 SVGAGI. CDR3 size: 14 residues. V was pared by 0 bases and J by 4 bases, with 1 base of the junction left unmatched. CDR3 nucleotide sequence: TGTGCCAGCAGTTACTCGGACAGGGCCTATGGCTACACCTTC. Translated, it gives CASSYSDRAYGYTF.

The V gene is TRBV24-1, the J gene TRBJ1-1; D is perhaps TRBD1 (5 bases). CDR3 size: 10 residues. V lost 8 bases and J 11 bases, leaving 11 bases between the germline ends. Germline V gene lookup returns CDR1 KGHDR and CDR2 SFDVKD. The CDR3 region has the DNA TGTGCCACCATCGGGGGGTGCGCTTTCTTT. Translated: CATIGGCAFF.

This clone was recorded once. The rearrangement uses TRBV19 and TRBJ2-3; D possibly corresponds to TRBD2 (6 bases). This CDR3 spans 12 amino acids. Trimming stripped 6 bases from V and 3 bases from J, with 7 bases between. Germline V CDR1 and CDR2: LNHDA, SQIVND (reference sequence). CDR3: CASSRGTDTQYF. The CDR3 DNA reads as TGTGCCAGTAGCCGGGGGACAGATACGCAGTATTTT.

V usage is TRBV6-5 and J usage is TRBJ2-3, with no clear D. Trimming took off 5 bases at V and 2 bases at J, with 11 bases between the two ends. The CDR3 has 14 amino acids. CDR1 and CDR2 from the germline V gene are MNHEY and SVGAGI. CDR3 sequence (DNA): TGTGCCAGCAGTAGCCTTGGGCCCACAGATACGCAGTATTTT. Protein sequence: CASSSLGPTDTQYF.

V usage is TRBV6-5 and J usage is TRBJ2-5; 7 bases map to TRBD2. This CDR3 has 13 residues. Per germline, CDR1 MNHEY and CDR2 SVGAGI. V shed 8 bases and J 3 bases; nucleotides not matched to a gene: 6. The CDR3 sequence: CASQWAGEETQYF. The CDR3 DNA sequence: TGTGCCAGCCAGTGGGCGGGAGAAGAGACCCAGTACTTC.

The DNA of the CDR3 is TGTGCCTGGATCGGATCAGCAGGCAGGACCTATGGCTACACCTTC. This gives the protein CAWIGSAGRTYGYTF. This chain joins TRBV30 and TRBJ1-2; D is undetermined. CDR1 and CDR2 (germline): GTSNPN, SVGIG (reference sequence). The CDR3 sequence is 15 residues long. Trimming took 4 bases from V and 4 from J, leaving 19 bases between them.

The V and J genes are TRBV18 and TRBJ2-3; maybe TRBD1 (5 bases). This CDR3 region has 15 residues. V lost 2 bases to trimming and J lost 0 bases, with 9 bases between them. Germline CDR1 reads KGHSH; CDR2 reads LQKENI. In DNA form, the CDR3 reads TGTGCCAGCTCACCAGGGGCTGGTAGCACAGATACGCAGTATTTT. This encodes CASSPGAGSTDTQYF.

This chain links TRBV4-1 with TRBJ1-3; 9 nucleotides align to TRBD1. The CDR3 length is 17 residues. With 2 bases clipped from V and 0 bases from J, the junction kept 5 bases outside the gene matches. Germline V gene data show CDR1 as MGHRA and CDR2 as YSYEKL. The CDR3 here is CASSQTGTGTSGNTIYF. For the CDR3, the DNA is TGCGCCAGCAGCCAAACCGGGACAGGGACCTCTGGAAACACCATATATTTT.

CDR3 sequence: CACPKASYNSPLHF. In DNA form, the CDR3 reads TGTGCCTGTCCAAAGGCCTCCTATAATTCACCCCTCCACTTT. The V call is TRBV30, the J call TRBJ1-6; D unresolved. The CDR3 has 14 residues. Looked up from germline, CDR1 is GTSNPN and CDR2 is SVGIG (reference sequence). The V end lost 6 bases, the J end lost 0 bases, and 9 bases lay between the germline ends.

The chain recombines TRBV6-2 or TRBV6-3 with TRBJ2-5; 14 bases fit TRBD2. Trimming took 6 bases from V and 2 from J; bases not matched to a gene: 5. The CDR3 extends over 16 amino acids. Germline lookup yields CDR1 MNHEY and CDR2 SVGEGT. The CDR3: CASSVGLAGGQETQYF. CDR3 DNA: TGTGCCAGCAGCGTCGGACTAGCGGGGGGACAAGAGACCCAGTACTTC.

The table lists this clone with a count of one. V and J are TRBV11-1 and TRBJ1-3; D unclear. CDR1 and CDR2 from the germline V gene are SGHAT and FQDESV (reference sequence). Trimming took off 0 bases at V and 0 bases at J, with 12 bases between the two ends. The CDR3 has 17 residues. The CDR3 is CASSLALGQTSGNTIYF. CDR3 nucleotide sequence: TGTGCCAGCAGCTTAGCGCTCGGGCAGACCTCTGGAAACACCATATATTTT. Full variable domain (outside the CDR3, taken from reference TRBV11-1 and TRBJ1-3): EAEVAQSPRYKITEKSQAVAFWCDPISGHATLYWYRQILGQGPELLVQFQDESVVDDSQLPKDRFSAERLKGVDSTLKIQPAELGDSAMYLCASSLALGQTSGNTIYFGEGSWLTVV.

The chain recombines TRBV6-5 with TRBJ1-4, with D tentatively TRBD1 (6 bases). V was trimmed by 5 bases and J by 7 bases, leaving 11 bases between them. Germline CDR1 is MNHEY and CDR2 is SVGAGI. CDR3 length equals 13 residues. The CDR3 DNA sequence: TGTGCCAGCAGTCGGACAGCTGGTGAAAAACTGTTTTTT. It codes for CASSRTAGEKLFF.

The rearrangement links TRBV7-2 to TRBJ2-1; the match to TRBD2 covers 7 bases. The germline CDR1 and CDR2 sequences are SGHTA and FQGNSA. V gave up 2 bases and J gave up 4 bases; unmatched junction bases: 11. The length of the CDR3 is 17 residues. This CDR3 reads CASSLTTLAAPYNEQFF. CDR3 bases: TGTGCCAGCAGCTTAACAACGCTAGCGGCCCCTTACAATGAGCAGTTCTTC.

The chain has TRBV6-1 and TRBJ2-1; D remains ambiguous. Looked up from germline, CDR1 is MNHNS and CDR2 is SASEGT. The CDR3 length is 13 residues. Trimming left V 5 bases short and J 2 bases short, with 7 bases between. In DNA, the CDR3 is TGTGCCAGCAGTTTAGAACCCTACAATGAGCAGTTCTTC. It codes for CASSLEPYNEQFF.

The rearrangement joins TRBV9 to TRBJ2-3; a possible D gene is TRBD1 (6 bases). The V gene lost 4 bases and the J gene lost 6 bases, with 12 bases spanning the gap. The germline gives CDR1 SGDLS, CDR2 YYNGEE. The CDR3 has 13 residues. CDR3 sequence reads: CASSPTGLDTQYF. The CDR3 DNA follows: TGTGCCAGCAGCCCGACAGGCCTGGATACGCAGTATTTT.

The chain is built from TRBV4-3 and TRBJ1-4; 7 nucleotides match TRBD1. In germline, CDR1 is LGHNA, CDR2 YSLEER. V gave up 4 bases and J gave up 6 bases; unmatched junction bases: 5. The CDR3 sequence is 14 residues long. CDR3 in DNA: TGCGCCAGCAGCCCGAGCGGACAGGATGAAAAACTGTTTTTT. It specifies CASSPSGQDEKLFF.

V gene TRBV29-1 combines with J gene TRBJ1-2, with 10 bases that match TRBD1. The ends lost 4 bases at V and 8 bases at J; junction bases unmatched: 16. The germline V gene encodes CDR1 SQVTM and CDR2 ANQGSEA. This CDR3 is built from 16 residues. In DNA, the CDR3 is TGCAGCGTTGGATCCGGACAGGGGGAGGTTAAGGGGGGCTACACCTTC. It translates to CSVGSGQGEVKGGYTF.

This rearrangement joins TRBV4-2 to TRBJ2-3; TRBD2 aligns across 7 bases. V was pared by 4 bases and J by 4 bases, with 11 bases of the junction left unmatched. Per germline, CDR1 LGHNA and CDR2 YNFKEQ. CDR3 length equals 16 residues. The CDR3 sequence: CASSPEGGSFADTQYF. CDR3 DNA sequence: TGTGCCAGCAGCCCAGAGGGCGGGAGTTTCGCAGATACGCAGTATTTT.

This clone was seen a handful of times. The chain joins TRBV7-2 to TRBJ1-2; 7 nucleotides line up with TRBD1. The junction had 13 bases not matched to a gene; V was cut back by 3 bases and J by 3 bases. This CDR3 contains 17 residues. From germline, CDR1 is SGHTA and CDR2 FQGNSA. The CDR3 sequence is CASSLGAAGTEHYGYTF. The CDR3 bases are TGTGCCAGCAGCTTGGGGGCCGCCGGGACAGAACACTATGGCTACACCTTC.

V gene TRBV4-3 combines with J gene TRBJ1-3; D is undetermined. With 1 base removed from V and 0 bases from J, the gap between germline ends came to 19 bases. The CDR3 spans 19 residues. Per germline, CDR1 LGHNA and CDR2 YSLEER. Here the CDR3 DNA reads TGCGCCAGCAGCCAAGCTAGCCCTTATTTACAGAGCTCTGGAAACACCATATATTTT. This encodes CASSQASPYLQSSGNTIYF.

The chain joins TRBV11-2 to TRBJ2-3, with D maybe TRBD2 (7 bases). CDR1 and CDR2 (germline): SGHAT, FQNNGV. The V and J ends lost 3 bases and 4 bases respectively, with 14 bases between them. The CDR3 has 15 residues. The DNA of the CDR3 is TGTGCCAGCAGCTTTGTGGGGGGGCCAGCAGATACGCAGTATTTT. Translation gives CASSFVGGPADTQYF. The variable domain in full, with the rest retrieved from reference TRBV11-2 and TRBJ2-3, is EAGVAQSPRYKIIEKRQSVAFWCNPISGHATLYWYQQILGQGPKLLIQFQNNGVVDDSQLPKDRFSAERLKGVDSTLKIQPAKLEDSAVYLCASSFVGGPADTQYFGPGTRLTVL.

The chain has TRBV2 and TRBJ1-4, with D hard to call. This CDR3 spans 16 amino acids. V was shortened by 2 bases and J by 7 bases, with 17 bases between the two germline ends. The germline V gene has CDR1 SNHLY and CDR2 FYNNEI. The CDR3 DNA is TGTGCCAGCAGTGAAATGGGCGCTCGGATGGGTGAAAAACTGTTTTTT. Protein sequence: CASSEMGARMGEKLFF.

There are a few counts of this clone. The chain couples TRBV29-1 to TRBJ2-6; tentatively, D is TRBD1 (6 bases). Trimming removed 4 bases at V and 2 bases at J, with 12 bases between. The germline V gene has CDR1 SQVTM and CDR2 ANQGSEA. There are 15 residues in the CDR3. This chain's CDR3 is CSVVGSGAGANVLTF. In DNA, the CDR3 is TGCAGCGTTGTCGGGTCAGGGGCTGGGGCCAACGTCCTGACTTTC.

The V gene is TRBV3-1 (or the pseudogene TRBV3-2), the J gene TRBJ2-6; D might be TRBD1 (5 bases). The CDR3 sequence is 15 residues long. The germline gives CDR1 LGHDT, CDR2 YNNKEL (reference sequence). The V gene lost 1 base and the J gene lost 4 bases, with 8 bases spanning the gap. The CDR3 loop is CASSQVPGGANVLTF. The CDR3 DNA sequence: TGTGCCAGCAGCCAAGTCCCAGGGGGGGCCAACGTCCTGACTTTC.

CDR3 loop: CASSGTGSQPQHF. In nucleotides, the CDR3 is TGTGCCAGCAGCGGGACAGGGTCTCAGCCCCAGCATTTT. The chain links TRBV7-8 to TRBJ1-5; 9 positions agree with TRBD1. Per germline, CDR1 SGHVS and CDR2 FQNEAQ. The V segment lost 5 bases and the J segment 6 bases; nucleotides outside the gene matches: 2. This CDR3 has 13 residues.

The chain combines TRBV11-3 with TRBJ2-3; D ambiguous. CDR1 is SGHNT and CDR2 is YENEEA in the germline V gene. There are 14 residues in the CDR3. Trimming removed 1 base at V and 1 base at J, with 6 bases between. The CDR3 reads CASSLGGGTDTQYF. DNA of the CDR3: TGTGCCAGCAGCTTAGGTGGGGGCACAGATACGCAGTATTTT.

The V and J genes are TRBV29-1 and TRBJ1-5; 7 bases map to TRBD1. Losses at the gene ends were 6 bases for V and 1 base for J; bases not matched to a gene: 6. Germline values: CDR1 SQVTM, CDR2 ANQGSEA. This CDR3 comprises 14 residues. This CDR3 is CSVSGTDSNQPQHF. For the CDR3, the DNA is TGCAGCGTCTCTGGGACAGACAGCAATCAGCCCCAGCATTTT.

This chain links TRBV6-5 with TRBJ1-2, with 7 bases matching TRBD1. The CDR3 totals 15 residues. V was pared by 6 bases and J by 5 bases, with 12 bases of the junction left unmatched. From germline, CDR1 is MNHEY and CDR2 SVGAGI. Here the CDR3 reads CASSPGGAVRYGYTF. CDR3 nucleotide sequence: TGTGCCAGCAGCCCAGGGGGGGCGGTGAGGTATGGCTACACCTTC.

The V call is TRBV6-1, the J call TRBJ1-3, with D maybe TRBD1 (5 bases). Per the germline V gene, CDR1 is MNHNS and CDR2 is SASEGT. The CDR3 runs to 13 residues. V lost 3 bases and J 8 bases, leaving 11 bases between the germline ends. CDR3 sequence: CASSDRDLDTIYF. The CDR3 DNA reads TGTGCCAGCAGTGACAGGGACTTGGACACCATATATTTT.